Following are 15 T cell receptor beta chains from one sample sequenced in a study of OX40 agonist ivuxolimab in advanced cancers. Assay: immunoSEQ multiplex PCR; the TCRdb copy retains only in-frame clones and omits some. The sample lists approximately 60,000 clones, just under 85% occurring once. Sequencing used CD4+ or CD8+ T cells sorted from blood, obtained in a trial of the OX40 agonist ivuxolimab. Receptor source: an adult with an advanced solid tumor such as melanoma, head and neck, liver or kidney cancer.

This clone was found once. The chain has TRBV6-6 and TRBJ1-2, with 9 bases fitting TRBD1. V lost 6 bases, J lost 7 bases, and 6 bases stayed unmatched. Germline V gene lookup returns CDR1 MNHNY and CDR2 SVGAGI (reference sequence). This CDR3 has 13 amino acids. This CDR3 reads CASSVQGAGGYTF. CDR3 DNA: TGTGCCAGCAGCGTACAGGGGGCGGGTGGCTACACCTTC.

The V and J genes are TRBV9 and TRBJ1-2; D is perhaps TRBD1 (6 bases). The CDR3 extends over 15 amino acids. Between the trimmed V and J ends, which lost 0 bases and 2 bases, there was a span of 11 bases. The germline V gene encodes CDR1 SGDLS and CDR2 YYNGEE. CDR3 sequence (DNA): TGTGCCAGCAGCGTAGCTCCAGGGGCAAACTATGGCTACACCTTC. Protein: CASSVAPGANYGYTF.

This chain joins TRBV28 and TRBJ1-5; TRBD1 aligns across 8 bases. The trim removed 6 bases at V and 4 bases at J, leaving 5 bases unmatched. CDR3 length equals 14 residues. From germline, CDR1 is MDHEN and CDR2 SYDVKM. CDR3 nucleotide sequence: TGTGCCAGCAGACGACAGGGGAGGAATCAGCCCCAGCATTTT. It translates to CASRRQGRNQPQHF.

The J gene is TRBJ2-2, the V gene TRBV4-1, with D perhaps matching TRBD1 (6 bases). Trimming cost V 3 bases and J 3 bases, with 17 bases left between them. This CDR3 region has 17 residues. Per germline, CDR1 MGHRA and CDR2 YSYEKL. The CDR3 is CASSQPLWTADTGELFF. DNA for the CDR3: TGCGCCAGCAGCCAGCCGCTGTGGACAGCCGACACCGGGGAGCTGTTTTTT.

CDR3 sequence (DNA): TGTGCCAGCAGCTTGGGAAGCCGCAACTATGGCTACACCTTC. It translates to CASSLGSRNYGYTF. The J gene is TRBJ1-2, the V gene TRBV5-4; no reliable D call. V was trimmed by 0 bases and J by 2 bases, leaving 8 bases between them. Germline CDR1 is SGHNT and CDR2 is YYREEE (reference sequence). The CDR3 is 14 residues long.

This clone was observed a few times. As DNA, the CDR3 is TGTGCCAGCAGCCCACTTAATAGTGTAGGCGGGAGCTCCTATAATTCACCCCTCCACTTT. Translation: CASSPLNSVGGSSYNSPLHF. This chain joins TRBV7-6 and TRBJ1-6, with unresolved D. The CDR3 is 20 amino acids. Trimming cost V 5 bases and J 0 bases, with 23 bases left between them. CDR1 is SGHVS and CDR2 is FNYEAQ in the germline V gene. The full variable domain, rest sourced from reference TRBV7-6 and TRBJ1-6, is GAGVSQSPRYKVTKRGQDVALRCDPISGHVSLYWYRQALGQGPEFLTYFNYEAQQDKSGLPNDRFSAERPEGSISTLTIQRTEQRDSAMYRCASSPLNSVGGSSYNSPLHFGNGTRLTVT.

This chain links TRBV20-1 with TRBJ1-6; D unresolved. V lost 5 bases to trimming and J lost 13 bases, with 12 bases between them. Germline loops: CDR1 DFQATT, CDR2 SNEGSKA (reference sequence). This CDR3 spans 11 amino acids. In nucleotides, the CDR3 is TGCAGTGCTGCCGGGCCTCTCCCCCTCCACTTT. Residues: CSAAGPLPLHF.

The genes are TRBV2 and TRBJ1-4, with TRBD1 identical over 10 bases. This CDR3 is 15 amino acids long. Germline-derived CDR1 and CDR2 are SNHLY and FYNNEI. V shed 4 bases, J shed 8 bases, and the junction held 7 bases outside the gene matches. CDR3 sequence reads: CASSVAGQGSEKLFF. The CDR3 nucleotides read TGTGCCAGCAGTGTCGCGGGACAGGGGTCCGAAAAACTGTTTTTT.

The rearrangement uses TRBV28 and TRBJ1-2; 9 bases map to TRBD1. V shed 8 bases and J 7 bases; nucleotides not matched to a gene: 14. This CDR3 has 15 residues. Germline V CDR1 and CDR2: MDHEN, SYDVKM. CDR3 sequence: CASGNFHRGQGGYTF. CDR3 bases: TGTGCCAGCGGGAACTTCCACAGGGGGCAGGGTGGCTACACCTTC.

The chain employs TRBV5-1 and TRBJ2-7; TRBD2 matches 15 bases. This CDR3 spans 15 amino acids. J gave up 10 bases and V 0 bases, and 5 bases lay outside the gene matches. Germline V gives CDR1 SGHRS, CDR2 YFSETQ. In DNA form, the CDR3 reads TGCGCCAGCAGCTTGGGGACTAGCGGGAGGGTTCGACAGTACTTC. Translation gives CASSLGTSGRVRQYF.

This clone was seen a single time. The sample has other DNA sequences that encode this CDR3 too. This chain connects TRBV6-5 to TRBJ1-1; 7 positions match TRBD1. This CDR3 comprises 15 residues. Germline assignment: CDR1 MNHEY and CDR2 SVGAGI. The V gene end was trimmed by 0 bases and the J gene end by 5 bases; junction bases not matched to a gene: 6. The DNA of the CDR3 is TGTGCCAGCAGTTACTCCCGACAGGGAAGGACTGAAGCTTTCTTT. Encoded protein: CASSYSRQGRTEAFF.

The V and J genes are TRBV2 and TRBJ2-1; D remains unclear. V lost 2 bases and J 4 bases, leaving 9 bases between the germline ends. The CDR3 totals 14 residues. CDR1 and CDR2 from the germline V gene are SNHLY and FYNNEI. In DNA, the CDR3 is TGTGCCAGCAGTGAATTAGGAATTTACAATGAGCAGTTCTTC. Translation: CASSELGIYNEQFF.

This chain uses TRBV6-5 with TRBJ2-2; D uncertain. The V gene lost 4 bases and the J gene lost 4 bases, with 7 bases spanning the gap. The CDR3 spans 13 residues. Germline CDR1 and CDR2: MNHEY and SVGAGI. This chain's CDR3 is CASSSLGTGELFF. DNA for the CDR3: TGTGCCAGCAGTTCCCTCGGCACCGGGGAGCTGTTTTTT.

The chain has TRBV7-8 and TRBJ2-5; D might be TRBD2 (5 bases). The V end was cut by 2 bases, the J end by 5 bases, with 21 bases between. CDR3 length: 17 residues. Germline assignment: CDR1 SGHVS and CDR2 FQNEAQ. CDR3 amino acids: CASSLNLVPLRGETQYF. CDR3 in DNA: TGTGCCAGCAGCTTAAATTTAGTTCCGCTACGCGGGGAGACCCAGTACTTC.

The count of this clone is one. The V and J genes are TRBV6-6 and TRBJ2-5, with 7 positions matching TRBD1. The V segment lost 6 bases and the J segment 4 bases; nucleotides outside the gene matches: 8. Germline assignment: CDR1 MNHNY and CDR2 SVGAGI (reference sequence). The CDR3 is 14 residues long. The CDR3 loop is CASSLTGVRETQYF. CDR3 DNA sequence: TGTGCCAGCAGCCTAACAGGGGTTCGAGAGACCCAGTACTTC.